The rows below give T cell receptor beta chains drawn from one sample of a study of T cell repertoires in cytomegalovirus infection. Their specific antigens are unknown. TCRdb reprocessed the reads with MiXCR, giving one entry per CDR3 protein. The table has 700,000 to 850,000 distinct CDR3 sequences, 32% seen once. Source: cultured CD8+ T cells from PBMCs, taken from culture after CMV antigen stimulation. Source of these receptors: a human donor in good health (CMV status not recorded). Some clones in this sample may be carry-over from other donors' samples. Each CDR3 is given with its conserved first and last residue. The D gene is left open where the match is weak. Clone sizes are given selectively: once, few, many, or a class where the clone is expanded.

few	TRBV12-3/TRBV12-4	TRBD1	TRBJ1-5	TGTGCCAGCAGTCTCAACAGGGGGGTGACTCAGCCCCAGCATTTT	CASSLNRGVTQPQHF
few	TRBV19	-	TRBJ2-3	TGTGCCAGTAGTGCAGGGGGGTGGACAGATACGCAGTATTTT	CASSAGGWTDTQYF
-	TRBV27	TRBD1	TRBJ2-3	TGTGCCGCAGGGGGATATGGAGCTGATACGCAGTATTTT	CAAGGYGADTQYF
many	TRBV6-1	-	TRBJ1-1	TGTGCCAGCAGGCCCACCCAGGCAGGGGATATGAACACTGAAGCTTTCTTT	CASRPTQAGDMNTEAFF
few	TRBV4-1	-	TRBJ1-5	TGCGCCAGCAGCCAAGATCAGTTTAATCAGCCCCAGCATTTT	CASSQDQFNQPQHF
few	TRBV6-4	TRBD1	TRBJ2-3	TGTGCCAGCAGTGGGACAGGGGGCGGAGATACGCAGTATTTT	CASSGTGGGDTQYF
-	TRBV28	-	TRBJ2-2	TGTGCCAGCAGGGACCGCCGGGGGAACACCGGGGAGCTGTTTTTT	CASRDRRGNTGELFF
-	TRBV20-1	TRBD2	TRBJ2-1	TGCAGTGCTAGATTGGCTAGCGGGAACAATGAGCAGTTCTTC	CSARLASGNNEQFF
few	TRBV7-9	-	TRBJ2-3	TGTGCCAGCAGCCCGACTAGGCTAATCTCAGATACGCAGTATTTT	CASSPTRLISDTQYF
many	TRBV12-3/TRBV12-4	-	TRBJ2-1	TGTGCCAGCAGACACTATAGCGGAAATGAGCAGTTCTTC	CASRHYSGNEQFF
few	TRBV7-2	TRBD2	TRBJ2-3	TGTGCCAGCAGCTCTACCGGGACTAGCGGGTCCCCAGATACGCAGTATTTT	CASSSTGTSGSPDTQYF
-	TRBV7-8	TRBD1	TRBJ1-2	TGTGCCAGCAGCTTGATTACAGGGGATAACTATGGCTACACCTTC	CASSLITGDNYGYTF
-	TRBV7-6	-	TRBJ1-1	TGTGCCAGCAGCTCACCCGGGAAGGATAGTAACACTGAAGCTTTCTTT	CASSSPGKDSNTEAFF
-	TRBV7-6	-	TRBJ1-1	TGTGCCAGCAGCCATTCCTGGGCAGGGGTGGAGAACACTGAAGCTTTCTTT	CASSHSWAGVENTEAFF
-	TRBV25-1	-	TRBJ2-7	TGTGCCAGCAGGCGACGGGACTCCTACGAGCAGTACTTC	CASRRRDSYEQYF
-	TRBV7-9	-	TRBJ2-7	TGTGCCAGCAGCGGGCGACACTACGAGCAGTACTTC	CASSGRHYEQYF
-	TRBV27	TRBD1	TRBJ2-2	TGTGCCAGCAGTCCGCCGACAGGGGGTGGCGGGGAGCTGTTTTTT	CASSPPTGGGGELFF
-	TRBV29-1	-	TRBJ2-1	TGCAGCGTTGAATGGGTGGGGGCTGGATACAATGAGCAGTTCTTC	CSVEWVGAGYNEQFF
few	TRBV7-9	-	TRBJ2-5	TGTGCCAGCAGCGATCAGGAAAGGGAGACCCAGTACTTC	CASSDQERETQYF
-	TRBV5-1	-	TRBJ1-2	TGCGCCAGCAGCTTGGACATAAATGGCTACACCTTC	CASSLDINGYTF
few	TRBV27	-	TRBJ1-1	TGTGCCAGCAGTTATGGGGGGCAAACTGAAGCTTTCTTT	CASSYGGQTEAFF
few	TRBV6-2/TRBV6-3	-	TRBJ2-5	TGTGCCAGCATCGGGGAGGCGGGTGAGACCCAGTACTTC	CASIGEAGETQYF
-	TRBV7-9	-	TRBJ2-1	TGTGCCAGCATACCCGCCTCTGGCGGATACAATGAGCAGTTCTTC	CASIPASGGYNEQFF
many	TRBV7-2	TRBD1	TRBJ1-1	TGTGCCAGCAGCCAGCCGGGACAGGGTTTTGAAGCTTTCTTT	CASSQPGQGFEAFF
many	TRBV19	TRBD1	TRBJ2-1	TGTGCCAGTAGTACCCTCGGGACAGTATACAATGAGCAGTTCTTC	CASSTLGTVYNEQFF
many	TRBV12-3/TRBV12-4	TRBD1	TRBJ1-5	TGTGCCAGCAGAGGGGGCGGCAATCAGCCCCAGCATTTT	CASRGGGNQPQHF
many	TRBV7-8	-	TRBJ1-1	TGTGCCAGCAGCCCAAACCGGGACCTCATGAACACTGAAGCTTTCTTT	CASSPNRDLMNTEAFF
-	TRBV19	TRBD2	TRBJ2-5	TGTGCCAGTACAGCCCTAGCGGGGGACCAAGAGACCCAGTACTTC	CASTALAGDQETQYF
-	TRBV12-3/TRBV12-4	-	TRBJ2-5	TGTGCCAGCAGTGGCCGAAGGCCGGAGGGGACCCAGTACTTC	CASSGRRPEGTQYF
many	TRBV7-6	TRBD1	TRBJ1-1	TGTGCCAGCAGCCCCGGGACAGGGTTAACTGAAGCTTTCTTT	CASSPGTGLTEAFF
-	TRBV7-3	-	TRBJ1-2	TGTGCCAGTGCGGAGAGGGTGATCCACTGCTATGGCTACACCTTC	CASAERVIHCYGYTF
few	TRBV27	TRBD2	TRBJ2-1	TGTGCCAGCAGTCCCCAGACTAGCGCTGAGCAGTTCTTC	CASSPQTSAEQFF
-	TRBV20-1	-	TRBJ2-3	TGCAGTGTACCGGGGGGCCTACGAACAGATACGCAGTATTTT	CSVPGGLRTDTQYF
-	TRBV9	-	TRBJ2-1	TGTGCCAGCAGCGTAGAGCCCACCTACGATGAGCAGTTCTTC	CASSVEPTYDEQFF
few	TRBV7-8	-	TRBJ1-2	TGTGCCAGCAGCTTAGGCTCAGGGACTATACATGGCTACACCTTC	CASSLGSGTIHGYTF
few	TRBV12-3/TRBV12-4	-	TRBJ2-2	TGTGCCAGCAGTTTCCGGGTCGTGGGCCAGCCGAACACCGGGGAGCTGTTTTTT	CASSFRVVGQPNTGELFF
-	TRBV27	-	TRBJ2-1	TGTGCCAGCAGTTTATCAGCCTGGCCCAACAATGAGCAGTTCTTC	CASSLSAWPNNEQFF
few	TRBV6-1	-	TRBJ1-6	TGTGCCAGCAGTGAAGAAGTGGTCCTGGGGACTTCCTATAATTCACCCCTCCACTTT	CASSEEVVLGTSYNSPLHF
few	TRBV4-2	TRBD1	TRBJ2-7	TGTGCCAGCAGCCAAGAAAGTGAAGGGGGCTTATACGAGCAGTACTTC	CASSQESEGGLYEQYF
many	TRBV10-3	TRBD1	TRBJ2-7	TGTGCCACAAAAACAGGGGCCTCCTACGAGCAGTACTTC	CATKTGASYEQYF
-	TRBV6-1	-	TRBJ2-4	TGTGCCAGCAGTGTAGGCAAGGGATCCCTCAAAAACATTCAGTACTTC	CASSVGKGSLKNIQYF
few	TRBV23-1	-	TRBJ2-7	TGCGCCAGCAGTCAATCGTGGAAGCCCAACTCCTACGAGCAGTACTTC	CASSQSWKPNSYEQYF
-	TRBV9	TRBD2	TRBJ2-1	TGTTCCAGCAGCGTAGTCGGCGGGGGGGCTTACAATGAGCAGTTCTTC	CSSSVVGGGAYNEQFF
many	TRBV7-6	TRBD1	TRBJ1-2	TGTGCCAGCAGCCACGGGACAGGGAATGGCTACACCTTC	CASSHGTGNGYTF
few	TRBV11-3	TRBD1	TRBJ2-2	TGTGCCAGCAGCCCGGGGACAGGGGTCGGGGAGCTGTTTTTT	CASSPGTGVGELFF
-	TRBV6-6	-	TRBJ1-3	TGTGCCAGCAGTTACGGTATTTTAGAAGAAGGAAACACCATATATTTT	CASSYGILEEGNTIYF
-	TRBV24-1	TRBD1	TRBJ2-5	TGTGCCACCAGTGGAGAAGCGCGGGACAGGGGACGAGAGACCCAGTACTTC	CATSGEARDRGRETQYF
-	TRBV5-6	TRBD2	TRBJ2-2	TGTGCCAGCAGCCCGCTAGGACTAGAGAACACCGGGGAGCTGTTTTTT	CASSPLGLENTGELFF
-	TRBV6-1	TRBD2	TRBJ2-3	TGTGCCAGCAGTCCTAGGGGGACTAGTCGAGATACGCAGTATTTT	CASSPRGTSRDTQYF
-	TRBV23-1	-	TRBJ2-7	TGCGCCAGCGTAGCCTGGGGGACGGCCTACGAGCAGTACTTC	CASVAWGTAYEQYF
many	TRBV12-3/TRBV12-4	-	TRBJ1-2	TGTGCCAGCAGTCCGGGGAGGCGGTACACCTTC	CASSPGRRYTF
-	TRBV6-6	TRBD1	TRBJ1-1	TGTGCCAGCAGTTACCTTAGACAGGGGCACACTGAAGCTTTCTTT	CASSYLRQGHTEAFF
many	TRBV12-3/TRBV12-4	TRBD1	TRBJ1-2	TGTGCCAGCAGCTCGACAGGGTATGGCTACACCTTC	CASSSTGYGYTF
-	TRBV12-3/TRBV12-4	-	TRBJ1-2	TGTGCCAGCAGACCACCCGGACAGCCCTATGGCTACACCTTC	CASRPPGQPYGYTF
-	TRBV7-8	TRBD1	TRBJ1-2	TGTGCCAGCAGCCCCGGGACAGGGGTTTTCTCTAACTATGGCTACACCTTC	CASSPGTGVFSNYGYTF